Listed here are 19 T cell receptor beta chains from one sample, sequenced in a study of cytomegalovirus exposure and HLA in healthy donors. Clones were read by immunoSEQ multiplex PCR, and TCRdb kept only the in-frame ones, dropping some. The data hold over 100,000 clones, with 88% observed a single time. What was sequenced was PBMCs. The receptor set was obtained from a woman between 18 and 29 years old in good health and CMV-seropositive.

The rearrangement uses TRBV5-1 and TRBJ2-7; 10 bases agree with TRBD2. CDR1 is SGHRS, CDR2 YFSETQ, per germline. J lost 3 bases, V lost 3 bases, and 3 bases had no gene match. The CDR3 loop spans 14 amino acids. CDR3 nucleotides: TGCGCCAGCAGCTGGGGGACTAGCGACTACGAGCAGTACTTC. Encoded protein: CASSWGTSDYEQYF.

The chain employs TRBV5-4 and TRBJ1-6; a possible D gene is TRBD1 (6 bases). CDR3 size: 15 residues. CDR1 and CDR2 from the germline V gene are SGHNT and YYREEE (reference sequence). V was clipped by 4 bases and J by 1 base, with 9 bases between them. CDR3 region: CASSPGESYNSPLHF. In nucleotides, the CDR3 is TGTGCCAGCAGCCCAGGGGAGTCCTATAATTCACCCCTCCACTTT.

CDR3 loop: CASSQARTGSFSNYGYTF. Written as DNA, the CDR3 is TGCGCCAGCAGCCAAGCCCGGACAGGATCATTCTCAAACTATGGCTACACCTTC. This chain connects TRBV4-1 to TRBJ1-2, with 7 bases that match TRBD1. Germline CDR1 is MGHRA and CDR2 is YSYEKL. This CDR3 has 18 amino acids. Trimming took 1 base from V and 2 from J; bases not matched to a gene: 13.

The chain is built from TRBV29-1 and TRBJ1-2, with TRBD1 as a possible D gene (5 bases). In germline, CDR1 is SQVTM, CDR2 ANQGSEA. V was cut by 6 bases and J by 1 base, with 21 bases left in between. The CDR3 length is 16 residues. CDR3 in amino acids: CSVSINGTPYNYGYTF. As DNA, the CDR3 is TGCAGCGTGAGTATTAACGGGACTCCTTATAACTATGGCTACACCTTC.

The J gene is TRBJ2-5, the V gene TRBV19; 9 nucleotides line up with TRBD2. The germline gives CDR1 LNHDA, CDR2 SQIVND (reference sequence). The CDR3 covers 14 residues. V shed 8 bases and J 2 bases; nucleotides not matched to a gene: 6. The CDR3 region is CASGAGGLQETQYF. CDR3 DNA: TGTGCCAGTGGAGCGGGAGGATTACAAGAGACCCAGTACTTC.

The V gene is TRBV2, the J gene TRBJ2-4, with a weak D call TRBD2 (6 bases). The CDR3 has 20 residues. Germline CDR1 SNHLY, CDR2 FYNNEI. The chain's CDR3 is CPQLPMGGPDGELAKNIQYF. CDR3 DNA: TGTCCGCAGCTCCCAATGGGGGGTCCAGATGGAGAACTAGCCAAAAACATTCAGTACTTC.

The chain has TRBV19 and TRBJ2-3, with 7 bases that match TRBD1. V was pared by 6 bases and J by 2 bases, with 5 bases of the junction left unmatched. Germline loops: CDR1 LNHDA, CDR2 SQIVND (reference sequence). The CDR3 sequence is 14 residues long. CDR3 bases: TGTGCCAGTAGGGAACAGGGGTCCACAGATACGCAGTATTTT. Its translation: CASREQGSTDTQYF.

This clone was recorded a few times. The rearrangement uses TRBV7-9 and TRBJ2-7; D call uncertain. Germline loops: CDR1 SEHNR, CDR2 FQNEAQ (reference sequence). Trimming left V 7 bases short and J 1 base short, with 14 bases between. The CDR3 is made up of 14 amino acids. The CDR3 protein is CASTPGPASYEQYF. DNA of the CDR3: TGTGCCAGCACCCCTGGCCCCGCTTCCTACGAGCAGTACTTC.

This clone was seen a few times. The chain links TRBV2 to TRBJ1-2; weak D call: TRBD1 (5 bases). Germline values: CDR1 SNHLY, CDR2 FYNNEI. V lost 6 bases and J 2 bases, leaving 16 bases between the germline ends. The CDR3 is 15 residues long. The CDR3 DNA reads TGTGCCAGCAGGAGGGACGCAGGACTAAACTATGGCTACACCTTC. It yields the protein CASRRDAGLNYGYTF.

This chain joins TRBV9 and TRBJ2-7; D possibly corresponds to TRBD2 (5 bases). Germline V gene data show CDR1 as SGDLS and CDR2 as YYNGEE. The V end was cut by 3 bases, the J end by 3 bases, with 7 bases between. The CDR3 spans 12 residues. This chain's CDR3 is CASSAEGYEQYF. CDR3 coding DNA: TGTGCCAGCAGCGCCGAGGGCTACGAGCAGTACTTC.

The chain uses TRBV2 and TRBJ1-2, with D possibly being TRBD1 (5 bases). Trimming took 5 bases from V and 2 from J, leaving 9 bases between them. Germline lookup yields CDR1 SNHLY and CDR2 FYNNEI. This CDR3 contains 13 residues. The CDR3 DNA reads as TGTGCCAGCAGTCAGTCAGGGAACTATGGCTACACCTTC. This gives the protein CASSQSGNYGYTF.

The chain's CDR3 is CASSGGQPAAYEQYF. In DNA form, the CDR3 reads TGTGCCAGCAGCGGCGGACAGCCAGCGGCCTACGAGCAGTACTTC. This chain links TRBV9 with TRBJ2-7, with a possible D match to TRBD1 (6 bases). V lost 3 bases, J lost 2 bases, and 15 bases lay in between. From germline, CDR1 is SGDLS and CDR2 YYNGEE. The CDR3 loop spans 15 amino acids.

The J gene is TRBJ2-7, the V gene TRBV7-9; D is unclear. V was clipped by 2 bases and J by 4 bases, with 9 bases between them. The CDR3 is 13 residues long. Per germline, CDR1 SEHNR and CDR2 FQNEAQ (reference sequence). For the CDR3, the DNA is TGTGCCAGCAGCTTAAACCATCGGTACGAGCAGTACTTC. Amino acid sequence: CASSLNHRYEQYF.

The rearrangement links TRBV28 to TRBJ1-2; 7 nucleotides line up with TRBD1. There are 16 residues in the CDR3. V lost 5 bases, J lost 2 bases, and 11 bases stayed unmatched. Germline values: CDR1 MDHEN, CDR2 SYDVKM. In DNA, the CDR3 is TGTGCCAGCAGTCCGGCCGCGACAGGGCCGAACTATGGCTACACCTTC. Its translation is CASSPAATGPNYGYTF.

This sequence joins TRBV7-8 and TRBJ1-1; D is unresolved. The V gene's germline CDR1 is SGHVS and CDR2 FQNEAQ. With 5 bases removed from V and 0 bases from J, the gap between germline ends came to 13 bases. The CDR3 totals 15 residues. The CDR3 DNA reads as TGTGCCAGCAGCGAGAGAAGAGATCTGAACACTGAAGCTTTCTTT. It encodes CASSERRDLNTEAFF.

The sample holds a few counts of this clone. The chain recombines TRBV4-2 with TRBJ2-7; 11 bases agree with TRBD2. The CDR3 contains 17 residues. Germline V gene data show CDR1 as LGHNA and CDR2 as YNFKEQ. The V gene end was trimmed by 3 bases and the J gene end by 2 bases; junction bases not matched to a gene: 9. The CDR3 sequence: CASSHVLAGGIPYEQYF. As DNA, the CDR3 is TGTGCCAGCAGCCACGTCCTAGCGGGGGGCATCCCCTACGAGCAGTACTTC.

V and J are TRBV6-1 and TRBJ1-2, with D unresolved. Germline lookup yields CDR1 MNHNS and CDR2 SASEGT. The CDR3 totals 13 residues. V gave up 2 bases and J gave up 2 bases, with 6 bases separating them. The CDR3 DNA reads as TGTGCCAGCAGTGAAACAGACAACTATGGCTACACCTTC. Translated: CASSETDNYGYTF.

The chain is built from TRBV5-1 and TRBJ2-1; 9 bases agree with TRBD2. Germline lookup yields CDR1 SGHRS and CDR2 YFSETQ. This CDR3 is built from 18 residues. The V and J ends lost 2 bases and 0 bases, in that order; junction bases with no gene match: 9. CDR3 DNA sequence: TGCGCCAGCAGCTTCCCTAGGGCGGGGGGGAGCTCCTACAATGAGCAGTTCTTC. Protein product: CASSFPRAGGSSYNEQFF.

V gene TRBV30 combines with J gene TRBJ2-7, with a possible D match to TRBD1 (6 bases). The germline gives CDR1 GTSNPN, CDR2 SVGIG (reference sequence). V lost 7 bases, J lost 6 bases, and 22 bases lay in between. The CDR3 contains 14 residues. This chain's CDR3 is CASYGSVGAGEQYF. CDR3 sequence (DNA): TGTGCCTCATACGGAAGTGTGGGGGCCGGCGAGCAGTACTTC.